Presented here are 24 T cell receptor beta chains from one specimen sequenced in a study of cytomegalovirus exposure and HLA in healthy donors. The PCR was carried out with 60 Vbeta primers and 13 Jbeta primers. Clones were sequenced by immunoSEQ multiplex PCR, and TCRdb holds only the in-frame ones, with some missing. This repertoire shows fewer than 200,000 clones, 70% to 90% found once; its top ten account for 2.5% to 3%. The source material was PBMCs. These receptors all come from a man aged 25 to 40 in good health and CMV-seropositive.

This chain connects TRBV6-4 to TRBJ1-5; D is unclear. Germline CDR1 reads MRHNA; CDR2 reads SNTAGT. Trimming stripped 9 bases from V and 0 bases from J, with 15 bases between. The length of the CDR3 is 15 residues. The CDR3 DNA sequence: TGTGCCAGTCCCGAGGGTGGAAGTAGCAATCAGCCCCAGCATTTT. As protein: CASPEGGSSNQPQHF.

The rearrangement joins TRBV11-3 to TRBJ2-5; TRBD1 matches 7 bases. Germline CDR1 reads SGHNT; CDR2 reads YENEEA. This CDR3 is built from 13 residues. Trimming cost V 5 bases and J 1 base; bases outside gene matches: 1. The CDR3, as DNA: TGTGCCAGCAGCCGGGACAGCCAAGAGACCCAGTACTTC. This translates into CASSRDSQETQYF.

The CDR3 DNA follows: TGTGCCAGCAGCTTCATACAGGAGAGGTATGAGCAGTTCTTC. Its protein is CASSFIQERYEQFF. This sequence joins TRBV7-9 and TRBJ2-1; maybe TRBD1 (5 bases). Germline V gene lookup returns CDR1 SEHNR and CDR2 FQNEAQ (reference sequence). CDR3 size: 14 residues. V lost 3 bases, J lost 8 bases, and 14 bases lay in between.

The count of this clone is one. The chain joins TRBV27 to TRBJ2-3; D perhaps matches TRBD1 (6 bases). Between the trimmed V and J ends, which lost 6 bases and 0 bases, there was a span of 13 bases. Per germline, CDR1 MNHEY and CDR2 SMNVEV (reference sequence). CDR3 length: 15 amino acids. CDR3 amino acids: CASRSGTFSTDTQYF. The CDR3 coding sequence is TGTGCCAGCAGGTCCGGGACATTTAGCACAGATACGCAGTATTTT.

The CDR3 nucleotides read TGTGCCAGCAGCGTAGTTGGGAGGGTCGGCGGGGAGCTGTTTTTT. It specifies CASSVVGRVGGELFF. V and J are TRBV9 and TRBJ2-2; TRBD2 matches at 7 bases. In germline, CDR1 is SGDLS, CDR2 YYNGEE. V dropped 0 bases and J dropped 7; count of bases not matched to a gene: 6. The CDR3 is 15 residues long.

CDR3 in amino acids: CASSPPAGPQYEQYF. In nucleotides, the CDR3 is TGTGCCAGCTCACCACCGGCAGGGCCCCAATACGAGCAGTACTTC. The chain recombines TRBV18 with TRBJ2-7, with TRBD1 as a possible D gene (5 bases). Germline V gene lookup returns CDR1 KGHSH and CDR2 LQKENI. The CDR3 spans 15 residues. V was shortened by 0 bases and J by 4 bases, with 13 bases between the two germline ends.

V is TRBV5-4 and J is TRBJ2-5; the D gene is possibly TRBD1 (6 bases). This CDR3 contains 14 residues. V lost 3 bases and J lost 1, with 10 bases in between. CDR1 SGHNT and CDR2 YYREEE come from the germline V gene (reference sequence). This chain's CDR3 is CASSYGQSQETQYF. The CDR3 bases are TGTGCCAGCAGCTACGGACAGTCCCAAGAGACCCAGTACTTC.

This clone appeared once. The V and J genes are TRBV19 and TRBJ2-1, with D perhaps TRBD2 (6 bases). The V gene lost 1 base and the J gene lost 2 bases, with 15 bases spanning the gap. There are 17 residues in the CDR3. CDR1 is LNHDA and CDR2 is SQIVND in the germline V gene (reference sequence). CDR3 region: CASSIGRGHGTYNEQFF. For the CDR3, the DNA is TGTGCCAGTAGTATAGGGCGGGGCCATGGAACCTACAATGAGCAGTTCTTC.

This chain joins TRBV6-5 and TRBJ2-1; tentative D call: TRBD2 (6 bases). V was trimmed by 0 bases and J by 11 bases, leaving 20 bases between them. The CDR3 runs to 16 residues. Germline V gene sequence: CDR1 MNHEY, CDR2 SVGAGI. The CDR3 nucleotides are TGTGCCAGCAGTTACTCGAGCTCTAGCGTAGTTGATCAGCAGTTCTTC. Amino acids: CASSYSSSSVVDQQFF.

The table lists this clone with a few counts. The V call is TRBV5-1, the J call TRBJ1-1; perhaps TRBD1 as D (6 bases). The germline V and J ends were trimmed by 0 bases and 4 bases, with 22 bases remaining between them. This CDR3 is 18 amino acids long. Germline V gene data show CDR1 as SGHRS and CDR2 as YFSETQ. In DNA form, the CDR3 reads TGCGCCAGCAGCTTGGAAGGCAGGGGTTGGATTGGAGGCACTGAAGCTTTCTTT. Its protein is CASSLEGRGWIGGTEAFF.

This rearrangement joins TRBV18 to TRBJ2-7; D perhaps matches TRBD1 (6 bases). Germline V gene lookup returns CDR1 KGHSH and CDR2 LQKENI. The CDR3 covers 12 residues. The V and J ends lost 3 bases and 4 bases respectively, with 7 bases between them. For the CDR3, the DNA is TGTGCCAGCTCACCCGGGACATACGAGCAGTACGTC. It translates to CASSPGTYEQYV.

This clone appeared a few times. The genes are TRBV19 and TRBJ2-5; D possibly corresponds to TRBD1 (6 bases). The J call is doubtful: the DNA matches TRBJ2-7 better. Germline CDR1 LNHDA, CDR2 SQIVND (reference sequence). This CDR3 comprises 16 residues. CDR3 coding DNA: TGTGCCAGTAGTATGGGGCAGGGGCCGACCTACTACGAGCAGTACTTC. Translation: CASSMGQGPTYYEQYF.

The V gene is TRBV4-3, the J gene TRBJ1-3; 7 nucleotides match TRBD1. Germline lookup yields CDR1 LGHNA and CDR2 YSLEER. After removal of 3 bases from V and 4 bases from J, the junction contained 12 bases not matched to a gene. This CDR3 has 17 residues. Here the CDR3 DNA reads TGCGCCAGCAGCCACTCCATAAAGGGGGCATCAGGAAACACCATATATTTT. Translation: CASSHSIKGASGNTIYF.

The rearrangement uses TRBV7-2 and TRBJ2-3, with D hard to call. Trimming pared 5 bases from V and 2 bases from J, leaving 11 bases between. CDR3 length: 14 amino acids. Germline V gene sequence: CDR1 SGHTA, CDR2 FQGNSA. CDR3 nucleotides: TGTGCCAGCAGCCGACGGGTGTACACAGATACGCAGTATTTT. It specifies CASSRRVYTDTQYF. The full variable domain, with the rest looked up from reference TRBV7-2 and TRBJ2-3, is GAGVSQSPSNKVTEKGKDVELRCDPISGHTALYWYRQSLGQGLEFLIYFQGNSAPDKSGLPSDRFSAERTGGSVSTLTIQRTQQEDSAVYLCASSRRVYTDTQYFGPGTRLTVL.

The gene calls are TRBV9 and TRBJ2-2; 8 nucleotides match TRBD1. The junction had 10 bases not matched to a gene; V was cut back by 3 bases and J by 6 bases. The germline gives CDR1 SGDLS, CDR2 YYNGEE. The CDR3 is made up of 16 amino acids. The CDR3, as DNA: TGTGCCAGCAGCGCCGGACAGGGAGGAATCCCCGGGGAGCTGTTTTTT. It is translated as CASSAGQGGIPGELFF.

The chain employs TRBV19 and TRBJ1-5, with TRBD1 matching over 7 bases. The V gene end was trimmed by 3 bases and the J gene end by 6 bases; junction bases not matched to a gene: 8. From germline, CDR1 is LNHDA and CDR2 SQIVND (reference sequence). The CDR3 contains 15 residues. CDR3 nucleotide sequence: TGTGCCAGTAGTATTCTACAGGGGTCCGGTCAGCCCCAGCATTTT. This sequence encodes CASSILQGSGQPQHF.

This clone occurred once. The CDR3, as DNA: TGTGCCAGCAGGTGGGACAGGGTCGATTCACCCCTCCACTTT. It is translated as CASRWDRVDSPLHF. The V gene is TRBV2, the J gene TRBJ1-6, with 9 bases that match TRBD1. The CDR3 has 14 residues. With 6 bases clipped from V and 8 bases from J, the junction kept 5 bases outside the gene matches. CDR1 SNHLY and CDR2 FYNNEI come from the germline V gene.

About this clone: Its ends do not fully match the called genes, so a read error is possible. The CDR3 nucleotides are TGTTCCAGCAGCACCGGGACTGCCTATAGCAATCAGCCCCAGCATTTT. It translates to CSSSTGTAYSNQPQHF. J is TRBJ1-5 and V is TRBV7-9, with a tentative D call TRBD1 (5 bases). The CDR3 runs 16 residues. Germline V gene sequence: CDR1 SEHNR, CDR2 FQNEAQ (reference sequence). Drawing the rest from reference TRBV7-9 and TRBJ1-5, the complete variable domain is DTGVSQNPRHKITKRGQNVTFRCDPISEHNRLYWYRQTLGQGPEFLTYFQNEAQLEKSRLLSDRFSAERPKGSFSTLEIQRTEQGDSAMYLCSSSTGTAYSNQPQHFGDGTRLSIL.

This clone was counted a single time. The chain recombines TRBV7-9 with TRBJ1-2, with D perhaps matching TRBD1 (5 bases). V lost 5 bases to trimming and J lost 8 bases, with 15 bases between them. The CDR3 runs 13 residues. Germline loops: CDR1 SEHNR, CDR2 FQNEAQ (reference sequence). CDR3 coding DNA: TGTGCCAGCAGCCTTAACACAGGAACCGGCTACACCTTC. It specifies CASSLNTGTGYTF.

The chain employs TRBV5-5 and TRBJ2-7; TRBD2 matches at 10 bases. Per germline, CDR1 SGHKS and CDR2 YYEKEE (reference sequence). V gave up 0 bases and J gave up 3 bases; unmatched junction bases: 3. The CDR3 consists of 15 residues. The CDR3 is CASSLGLAGGYEQYF. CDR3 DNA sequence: TGTGCCAGCAGCTTGGGACTAGCGGGCGGCTACGAGCAGTACTTC. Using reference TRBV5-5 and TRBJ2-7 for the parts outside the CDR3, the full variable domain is DAGVTQSPTHLIKTRGQQVTLRCSPISGHKSVSWYQQVLGQGPQFIFQYYEKEERGRGNFPDRFSARQFPNYSSELNVNALLLGDSALYLCASSLGLAGGYEQYFGPGTRLTVT.

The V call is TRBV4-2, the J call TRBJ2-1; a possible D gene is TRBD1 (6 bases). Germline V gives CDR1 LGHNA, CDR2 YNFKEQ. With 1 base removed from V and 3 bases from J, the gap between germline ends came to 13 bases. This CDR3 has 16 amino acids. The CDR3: CASSQGTAIIYNEQFF. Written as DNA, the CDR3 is TGTGCCAGCAGCCAAGGGACAGCTATAATCTACAATGAGCAGTTCTTC.

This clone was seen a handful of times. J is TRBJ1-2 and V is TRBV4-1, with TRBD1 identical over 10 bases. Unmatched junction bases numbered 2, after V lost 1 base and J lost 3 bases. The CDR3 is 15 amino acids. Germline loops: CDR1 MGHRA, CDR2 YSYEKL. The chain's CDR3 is CASSQATGGHYGYTF. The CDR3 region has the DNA TGCGCCAGCAGCCAAGCGACAGGGGGCCACTATGGCTACACCTTC.

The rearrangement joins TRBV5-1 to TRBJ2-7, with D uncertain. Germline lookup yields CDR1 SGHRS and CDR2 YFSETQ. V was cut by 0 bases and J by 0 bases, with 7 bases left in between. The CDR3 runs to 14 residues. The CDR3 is CASSLASSSYEQYF. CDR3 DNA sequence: TGCGCCAGCAGCTTGGCCTCCAGCTCCTACGAGCAGTACTTC.

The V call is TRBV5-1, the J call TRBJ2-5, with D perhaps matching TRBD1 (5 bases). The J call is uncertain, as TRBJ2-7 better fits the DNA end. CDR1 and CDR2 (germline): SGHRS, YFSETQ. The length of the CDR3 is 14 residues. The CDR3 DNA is TGCGCCAGCAGCTTGGACAGGTTCGTCTACGAGCAGTACTTC. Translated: CASSLDRFVYEQYF.